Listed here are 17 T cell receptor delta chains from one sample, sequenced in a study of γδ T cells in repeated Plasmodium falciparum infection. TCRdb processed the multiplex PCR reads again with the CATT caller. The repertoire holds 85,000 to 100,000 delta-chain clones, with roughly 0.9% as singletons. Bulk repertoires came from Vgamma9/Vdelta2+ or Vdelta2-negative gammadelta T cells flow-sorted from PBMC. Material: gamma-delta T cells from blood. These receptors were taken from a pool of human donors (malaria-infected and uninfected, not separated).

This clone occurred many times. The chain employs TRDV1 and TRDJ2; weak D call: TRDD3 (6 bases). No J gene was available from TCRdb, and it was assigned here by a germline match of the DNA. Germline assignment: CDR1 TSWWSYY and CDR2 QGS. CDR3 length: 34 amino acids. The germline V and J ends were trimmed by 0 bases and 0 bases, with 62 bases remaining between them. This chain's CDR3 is CALGELTIKDSLGMYSKVFRNDACGSALTAQLFF. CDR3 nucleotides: TGTGCTCTTGGGGAACTGACAATTAAGGATTCTCTGGGGATGTATAGCAAGGTTTTTCGTAATGATGCCTGTGGTAGTGCTTTGACAGCACAACTCTTCTTT.

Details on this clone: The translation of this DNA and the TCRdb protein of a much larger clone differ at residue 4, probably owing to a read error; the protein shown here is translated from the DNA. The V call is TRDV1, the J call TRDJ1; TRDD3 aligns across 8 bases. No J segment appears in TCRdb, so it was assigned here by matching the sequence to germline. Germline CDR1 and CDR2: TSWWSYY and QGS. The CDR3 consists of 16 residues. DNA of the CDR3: TGTGCTCTTGAGGAACGGCAACTGGGGGACACCGATAAACTCATCTTT. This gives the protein CALEERQLGDTDKLIF.

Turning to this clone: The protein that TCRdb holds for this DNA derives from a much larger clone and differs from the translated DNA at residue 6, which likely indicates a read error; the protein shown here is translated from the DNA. The CDR3 protein is CALGEEGGYAVPDKLIF. CDR3 bases: TGTGCTCTTGGGGAAGAAGGGGGATACGCGGTCCCCGATAAACTCATCTTT. The chain links TRDV1 to TRDJ1; 10 nucleotides line up with TRDD3. The J gene is not listed in TCRdb, so it was assigned here from a DNA match to germline. Germline V lookup: CDR1 TSWWSYY, CDR2 QGS. The V segment lost 2 bases and the J segment 3 bases; nucleotides outside the gene matches: 9. CDR3 size: 17 residues.

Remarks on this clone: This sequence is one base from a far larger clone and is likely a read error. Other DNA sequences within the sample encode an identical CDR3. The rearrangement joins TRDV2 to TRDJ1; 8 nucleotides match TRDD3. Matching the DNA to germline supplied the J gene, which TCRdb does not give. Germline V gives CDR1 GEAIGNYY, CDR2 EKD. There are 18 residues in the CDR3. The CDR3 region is CACDTVATGGHGTDKLIF. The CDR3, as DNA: TGTGCCTGTGACACCGTTGCGACTGGGGGTCACGGGACCGACAAACTCATCTTT.

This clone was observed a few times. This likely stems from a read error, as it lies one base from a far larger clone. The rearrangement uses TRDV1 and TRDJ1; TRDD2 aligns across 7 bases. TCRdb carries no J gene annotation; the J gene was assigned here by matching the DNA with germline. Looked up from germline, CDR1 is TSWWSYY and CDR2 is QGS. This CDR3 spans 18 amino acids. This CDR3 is CALGDPFLRRGSTDKLIF. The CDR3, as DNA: TGTGCCCTTGGGGACCCATTCCTACGTCGGGGGTCCACCGATAAACTCATCTTT.

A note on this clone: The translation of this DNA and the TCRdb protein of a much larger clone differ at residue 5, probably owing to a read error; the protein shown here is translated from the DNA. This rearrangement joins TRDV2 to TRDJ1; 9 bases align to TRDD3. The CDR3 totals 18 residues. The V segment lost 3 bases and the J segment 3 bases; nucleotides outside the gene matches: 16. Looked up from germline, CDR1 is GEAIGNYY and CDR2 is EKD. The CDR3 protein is CACDSLNLGDLGADKLIF. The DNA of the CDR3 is TGTGCCTGTGACTCCCTAAATCTGGGGGATTTAGGGGCCGATAAACTCATCTTT.

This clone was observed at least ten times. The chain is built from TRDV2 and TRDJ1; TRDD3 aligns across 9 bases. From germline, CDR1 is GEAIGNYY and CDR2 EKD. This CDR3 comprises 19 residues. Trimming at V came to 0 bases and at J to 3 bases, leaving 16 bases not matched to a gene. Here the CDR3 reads CACDTYWGTLPRGSDKLIF. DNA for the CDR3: TGTGCCTGTGACACCTACTGGGGGACCCTACCGCGTGGGTCCGATAAACTCATCTTT.

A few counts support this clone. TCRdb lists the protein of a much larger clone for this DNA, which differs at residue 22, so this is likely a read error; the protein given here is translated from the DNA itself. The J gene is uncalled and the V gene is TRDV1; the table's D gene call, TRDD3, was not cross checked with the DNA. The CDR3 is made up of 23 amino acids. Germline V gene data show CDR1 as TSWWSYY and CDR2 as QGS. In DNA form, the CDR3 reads TGTGCTCTTGGGGACCCCCTCGGCCTCCCTACCTGGTGGGGGATAAAAGAGACCGATAAACTCACCTTT. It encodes CALGDPLGLPTWWGIKETDKLTF.

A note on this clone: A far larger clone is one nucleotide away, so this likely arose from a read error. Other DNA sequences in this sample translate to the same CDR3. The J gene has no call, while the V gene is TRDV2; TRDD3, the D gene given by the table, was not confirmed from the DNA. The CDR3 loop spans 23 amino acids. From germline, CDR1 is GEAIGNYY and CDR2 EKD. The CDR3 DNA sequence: TGTGCCTGTGACGCCCTTCCTGCACTGGGGGACCGACTAAAATCAGATTACACCGATAAACTCATCTTC. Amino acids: CACDALPALGDRLKSDYTDKLIF.

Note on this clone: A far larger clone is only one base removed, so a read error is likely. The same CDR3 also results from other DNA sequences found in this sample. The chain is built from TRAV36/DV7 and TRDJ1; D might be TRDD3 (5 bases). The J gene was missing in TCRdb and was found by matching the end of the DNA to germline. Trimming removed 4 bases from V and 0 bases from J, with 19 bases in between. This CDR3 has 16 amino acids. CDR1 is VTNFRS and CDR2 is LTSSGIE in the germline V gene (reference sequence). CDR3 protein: CAVSNTGGYYTDKLIF. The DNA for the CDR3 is TGTGCTGTGTCCAATACTGGTGGATATTACACCGATAAACTCATCTTT.

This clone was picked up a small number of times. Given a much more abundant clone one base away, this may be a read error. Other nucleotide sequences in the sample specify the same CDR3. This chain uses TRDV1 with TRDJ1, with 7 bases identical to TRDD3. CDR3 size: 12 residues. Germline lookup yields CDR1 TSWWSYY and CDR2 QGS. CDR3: CALVSVDTELIF. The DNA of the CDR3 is TGCGCTCTTGTGTCAGTGGATACGGAACTCATCTTT.

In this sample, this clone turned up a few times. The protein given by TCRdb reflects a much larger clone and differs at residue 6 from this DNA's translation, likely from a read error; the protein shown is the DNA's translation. The CDR3 is CALGTNKRGYANHTDKLIF. CDR3 nucleotide sequence: TGTGCTCTTGGGACTAACAAGCGGGGATACGCCAATCACACCGATAAACTCATCTTT. The chain couples TRDV1 to TRDJ1, with 9 bases identical to TRDD3. Germline trimming cut 5 bases from V and 0 bases from J; bases unmatched to any gene: 16. The CDR3 runs to 19 residues. Per germline, CDR1 TSWWSYY and CDR2 QGS.

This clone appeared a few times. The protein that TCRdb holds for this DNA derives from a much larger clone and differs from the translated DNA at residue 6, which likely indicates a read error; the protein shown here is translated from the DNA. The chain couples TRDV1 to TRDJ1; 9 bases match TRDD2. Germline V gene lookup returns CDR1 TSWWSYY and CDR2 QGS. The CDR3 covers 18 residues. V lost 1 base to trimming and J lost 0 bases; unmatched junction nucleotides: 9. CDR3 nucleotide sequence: TGTGCTCTTGGGGAACCTGACCCCTTCCTACGGCACACCGATAAACTCATCTTT. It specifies CALGEPDPFLRHTDKLIF.

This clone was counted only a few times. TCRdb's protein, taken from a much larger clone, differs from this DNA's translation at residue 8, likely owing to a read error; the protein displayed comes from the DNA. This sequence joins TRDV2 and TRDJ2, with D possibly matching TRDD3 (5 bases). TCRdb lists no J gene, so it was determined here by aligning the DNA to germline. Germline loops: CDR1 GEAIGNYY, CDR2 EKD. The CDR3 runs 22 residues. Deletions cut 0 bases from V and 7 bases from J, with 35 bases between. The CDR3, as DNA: TGTGCCTGTGACACCGTTTCCCTTACCATTCCGGATAAAGGGACTGGCCAAGCACAACTCTTCTTT. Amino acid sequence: CACDTVSLTIPDKGTGQAQLFF.

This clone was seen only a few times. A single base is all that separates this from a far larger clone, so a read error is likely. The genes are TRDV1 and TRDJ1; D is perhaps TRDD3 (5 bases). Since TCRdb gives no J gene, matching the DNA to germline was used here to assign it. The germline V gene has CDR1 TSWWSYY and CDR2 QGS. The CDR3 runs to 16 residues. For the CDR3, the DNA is TGCGCTCTTGGGGAAAAAGGCGCTTGCCGGGGTGATAAACTCATCTTT. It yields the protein CALGEKGACRGDKLIF.

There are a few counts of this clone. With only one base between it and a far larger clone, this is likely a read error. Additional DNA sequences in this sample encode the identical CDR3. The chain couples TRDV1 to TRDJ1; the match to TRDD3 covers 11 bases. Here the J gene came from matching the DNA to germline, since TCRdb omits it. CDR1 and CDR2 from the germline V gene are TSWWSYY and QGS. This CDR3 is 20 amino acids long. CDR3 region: CALGELSIRVMGDTSRKLIF. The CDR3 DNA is TGCGCTCTTGGGGAACTTTCTATCCGGGTGATGGGGGATACGAGCCGAAAACTCATCTTT.

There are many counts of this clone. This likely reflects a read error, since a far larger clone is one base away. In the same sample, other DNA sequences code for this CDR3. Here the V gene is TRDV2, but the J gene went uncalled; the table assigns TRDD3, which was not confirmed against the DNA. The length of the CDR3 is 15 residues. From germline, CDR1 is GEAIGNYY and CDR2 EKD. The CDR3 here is CACVELGDREDKLIF. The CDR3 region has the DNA TGTGCCTGTGTCGAACTGGGGGATCGGGAGGATAAACTCATCTTC.